Sequencing of this T cell receptor (beta chain) was carried out in a study of blood T cell repertoires in COVID-19. With 7 bases removed from V and 0 bases from J, the gap between germline ends came to 7 bases. The CDR3 consists of 14 residues. Per the germline V gene, CDR1 is MNHEY and CDR2 is SVGAGI. The data were produced by immunoSEQ multiplex PCR, yet TCRdb's version contains in-frame clones alone and is incomplete. The data show approximately 300,000 clones, 90% seen once. This TCR was recovered from a woman in her thirties with COVID-19, enrolled during active disease. Source material: peripheral blood. The rearrangement links TRBV6-5 to TRBJ2-6; D gene uncertain. This chain's CDR3 is CASKRLSGANVLTF. The CDR3 nucleotides read TGTGCCAGCAAGCGACTCTCTGGGGCCAACGTCCTGACTTTC.